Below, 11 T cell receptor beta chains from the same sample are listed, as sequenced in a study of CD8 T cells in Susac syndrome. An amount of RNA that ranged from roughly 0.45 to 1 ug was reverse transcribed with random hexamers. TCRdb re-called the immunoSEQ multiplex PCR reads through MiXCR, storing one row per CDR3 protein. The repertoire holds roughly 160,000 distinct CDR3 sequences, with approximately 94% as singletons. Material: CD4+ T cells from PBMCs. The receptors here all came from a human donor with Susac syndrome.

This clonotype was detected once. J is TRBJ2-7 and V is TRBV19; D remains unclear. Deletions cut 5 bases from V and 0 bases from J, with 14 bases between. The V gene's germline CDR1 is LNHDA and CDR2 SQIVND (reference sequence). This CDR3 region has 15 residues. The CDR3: CASSPYGGYSYEQYF. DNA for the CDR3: TGTGCCAGTAGTCCGTACGGCGGTTACTCCTACGAGCAGTACTTC.

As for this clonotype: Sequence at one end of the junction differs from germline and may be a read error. CDR3 DNA: TGTGCCAGCACTGAACGAGACAGGCAGTTCTTC. This sequence encodes CASTERDRQFF. V and J are TRBV2 and TRBJ2-1; tentative D call: TRBD1 (5 bases). Germline CDR1 and CDR2: SNHLY and FYNNEI. The CDR3 extends over 11 amino acids.

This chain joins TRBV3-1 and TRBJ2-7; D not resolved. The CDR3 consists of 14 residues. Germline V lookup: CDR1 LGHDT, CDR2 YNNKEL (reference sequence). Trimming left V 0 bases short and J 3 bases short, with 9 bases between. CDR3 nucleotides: TGTGCCAGCAGCCAAGATGTGGCAGGCTACGAGCAGTACTTC. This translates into CASSQDVAGYEQYF.

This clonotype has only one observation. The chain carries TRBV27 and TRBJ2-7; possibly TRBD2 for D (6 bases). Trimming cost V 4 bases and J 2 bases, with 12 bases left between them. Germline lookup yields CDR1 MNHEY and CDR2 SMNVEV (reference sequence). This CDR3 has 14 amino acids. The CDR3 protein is CASSSVGSTYEQYF. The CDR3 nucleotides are TGTGCCAGCAGTTCAGTCGGGAGTACCTACGAGCAGTACTTC.

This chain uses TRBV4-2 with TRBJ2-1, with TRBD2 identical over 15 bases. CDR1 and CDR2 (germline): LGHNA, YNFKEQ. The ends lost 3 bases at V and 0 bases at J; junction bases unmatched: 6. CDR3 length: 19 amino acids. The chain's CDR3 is CASSQGGLAGGGSYNEQFF. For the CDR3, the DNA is TGTGCCAGCAGCCAGGGGGGACTAGCGGGGGGAGGCTCCTACAATGAGCAGTTCTTC.

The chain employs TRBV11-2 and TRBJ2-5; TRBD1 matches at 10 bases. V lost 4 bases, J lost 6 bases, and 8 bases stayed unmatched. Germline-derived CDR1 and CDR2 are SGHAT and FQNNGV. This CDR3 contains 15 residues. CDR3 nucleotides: TGTGCCAGCAGCTATCCGACAGGGGGCGGAAAGACCCAGTACTTC. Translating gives CASSYPTGGGKTQYF.

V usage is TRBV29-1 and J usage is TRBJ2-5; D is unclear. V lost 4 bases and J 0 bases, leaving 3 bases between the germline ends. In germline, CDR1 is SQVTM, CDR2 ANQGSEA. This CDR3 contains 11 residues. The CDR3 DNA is TGCAGCGTTGGCCACCAAGAGACCCAGTACTTC. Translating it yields CSVGHQETQYF.

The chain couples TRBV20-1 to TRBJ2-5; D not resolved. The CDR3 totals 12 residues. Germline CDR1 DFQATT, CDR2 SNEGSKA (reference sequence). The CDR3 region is CSATEVVETQYF. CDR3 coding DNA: TGCAGCGCCACAGAGGTCGTGGAGACCCAGTACTTC.

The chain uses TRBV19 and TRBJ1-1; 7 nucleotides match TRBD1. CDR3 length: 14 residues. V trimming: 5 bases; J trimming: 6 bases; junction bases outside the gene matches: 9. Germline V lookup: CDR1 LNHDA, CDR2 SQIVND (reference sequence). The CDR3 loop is CASSPISGQAEAFF. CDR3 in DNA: TGTGCCAGTAGTCCAATATCTGGACAGGCTGAAGCTTTCTTT.

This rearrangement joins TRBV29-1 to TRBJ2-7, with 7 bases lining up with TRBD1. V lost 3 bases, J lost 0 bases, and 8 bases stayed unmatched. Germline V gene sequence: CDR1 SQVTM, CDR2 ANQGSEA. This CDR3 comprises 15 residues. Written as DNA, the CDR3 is TGCAGCGTTGAGTCACAGGGGATAAGCTCCTACGAGCAGTACTTC. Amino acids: CSVESQGISSYEQYF.

The CDR3 sequence: CASSVDRAFYGYTF. In DNA form, the CDR3 reads TGTGCCAGCAGCGTAGACAGGGCGTTCTATGGCTACACCTTC. The gene calls are TRBV5-6 and TRBJ1-2; the match to TRBD1 covers 7 bases. V was pared by 4 bases and J by 4 bases, with 7 bases of the junction left unmatched. The CDR3 is 14 residues long. Germline loops: CDR1 SGHDT, CDR2 YYEEEE.